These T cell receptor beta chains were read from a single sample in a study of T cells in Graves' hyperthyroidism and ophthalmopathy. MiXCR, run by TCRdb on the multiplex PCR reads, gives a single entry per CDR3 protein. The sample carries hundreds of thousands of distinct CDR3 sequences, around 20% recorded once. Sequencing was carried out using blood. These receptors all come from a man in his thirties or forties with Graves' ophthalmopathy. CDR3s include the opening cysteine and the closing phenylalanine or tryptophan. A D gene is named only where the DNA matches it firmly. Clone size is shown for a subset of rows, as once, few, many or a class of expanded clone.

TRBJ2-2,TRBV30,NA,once,TGTGCCTGGAGTGTATCCCACGTGGCCGGGGAGCTGTTTTTT,CAWSVSHVAGELFF
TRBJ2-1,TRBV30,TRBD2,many,TGTGCCTGGACGAGACTAGCGGATGAGCAGTTCTTC,CAWTRLADEQFF
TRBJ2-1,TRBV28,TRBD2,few,TGTGCCAGCAGTTTCTCTACCCAACTAGCGGTCTACAATGAGCAGTTCTTC,CASSFSTQLAVYNEQFF
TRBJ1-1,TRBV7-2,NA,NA,TGTGCCAGCAGCTCTTTCGGGCGTCGGAACACTGAAGCTTTCTTT,CASSSFGRRNTEAFF
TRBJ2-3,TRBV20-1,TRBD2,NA,TGCAGTGCTCGAACGGGACTAGCGGGAGTTTTAGATACGCAGTATTTT,CSARTGLAGVLDTQYF
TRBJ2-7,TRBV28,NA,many,TGTGCCAGCAGTTTAGTATCCTTCTACGAGCAGTACTTC,CASSLVSFYEQYF
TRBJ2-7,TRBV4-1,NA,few,TGCGCCAGCAGCCAAGTCGGTTCTTACTACGAGCAGTACTTC,CASSQVGSYYEQYF
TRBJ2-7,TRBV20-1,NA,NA,TGCAGTGCTAGAGCTCCTAGCAGCTACGAGCAGTACTTC,CSARAPSSYEQYF
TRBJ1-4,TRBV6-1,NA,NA,TGTGCCAGCAGTGAAAGCTGGGGGACTAATGAAAAACTGTTTTTT,CASSESWGTNEKLFF
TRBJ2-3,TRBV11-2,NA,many,TGTGCCAGCAGCTTAGATATGGCCACAGATACGCAGTATTTT,CASSLDMATDTQYF
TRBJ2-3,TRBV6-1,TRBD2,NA,TGTGCCAGCCCTAAACCCCCTAGCGGGAGGTCCACAGATACGCAGTATTTT,CASPKPPSGRSTDTQYF
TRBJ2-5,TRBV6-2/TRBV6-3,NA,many,TGTGCCAGCAGTTACTCGATGGAGGGGCTCGCATCGCAAGAGACCCAGTACTTC,CASSYSMEGLASQETQYF
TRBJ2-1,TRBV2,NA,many,TGTGCCACCGGTCTTGGCAGGTGGAGGAACAATGAGCAGTTCTTC,CATGLGRWRNNEQFF
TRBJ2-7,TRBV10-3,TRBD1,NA,TGTGCCATCGGAGACAGGGGGTTGGGGGAGCAGTACTTC,CAIGDRGLGEQYF
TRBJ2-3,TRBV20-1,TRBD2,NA,TGCAGTGCTAGCCGTTCCGGGACTAGCGGGAGAGGAGATACGCAGTATTTT,CSASRSGTSGRGDTQYF
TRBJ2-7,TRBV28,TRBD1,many,TGTGCCAGCAGTCCCGACAGGGGCGCCTACGAGCAGTACTTC,CASSPDRGAYEQYF
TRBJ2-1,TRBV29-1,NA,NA,TGCAGCGTCGAACATTACAATGAGCAGTTCTTC,CSVEHYNEQFF
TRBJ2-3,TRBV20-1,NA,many,TGCAGTGCTAGAGATGGGGGACTGAGCGGAGATACGCAGTATTTT,CSARDGGLSGDTQYF
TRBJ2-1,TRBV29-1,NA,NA,TGCAGCGTTGAAGAAGGTGTAACGATATACAATGAGCAGTTCTTC,CSVEEGVTIYNEQFF
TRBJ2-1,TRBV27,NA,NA,TGTGCCAGCAGTCCCTCAGGCGGGCGGTCCTCCTACAATGAGCAGTTCTTC,CASSPSGGRSSYNEQFF
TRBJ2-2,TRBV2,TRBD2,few,TGTGCCAGCACCAAACGAGCACTAGCGGGAGTTGGCGGGGAGCTGTTTTTT,CASTKRALAGVGGELFF
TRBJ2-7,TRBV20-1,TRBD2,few,TGCAGTGCTAGCCATACGACTAGCGGATCCTACGAGCAGTACTTC,CSASHTTSGSYEQYF
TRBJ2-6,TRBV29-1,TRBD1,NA,TGCAGCGTTGAAGAGGACAGGGTCTACTCTGGGGCCAACGTCCTGACTTTC,CSVEEDRVYSGANVLTF
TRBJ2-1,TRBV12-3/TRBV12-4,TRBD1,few,TGTGCCAGCAGACCCGGACAGGGGTTTGAGCAGTTCTTC,CASRPGQGFEQFF
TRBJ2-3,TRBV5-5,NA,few,TGTGCCAGCAACGGCTACACAGATACGCAGTATTTT,CASNGYTDTQYF
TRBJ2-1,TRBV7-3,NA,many,TGTGCCAGCAGCTTAGCGGGTAACTCCTACAATGAGCAGTTCTTC,CASSLAGNSYNEQFF
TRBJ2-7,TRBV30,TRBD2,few,TGTGCCGGAACCATAATCAAGCGGGACTCCTACGAGCAGTACTTC,CAGTIIKRDSYEQYF
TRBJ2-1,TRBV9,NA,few,TGTGCCAGCAGTCCTCGGGGGGACAGGACCTACAATGAGCAGTTCTTC,CASSPRGDRTYNEQFF
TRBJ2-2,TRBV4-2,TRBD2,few,TGTGCCAGCAGCCAAGATCGGGGGGGAGTTGCCGGGGAGCTGTTTTTT,CASSQDRGGVAGELFF
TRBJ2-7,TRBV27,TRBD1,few,TGTGCCAGCAGTTTAGACTTGGGGACAGTGTCCTACGAGCAGTACTTC,CASSLDLGTVSYEQYF
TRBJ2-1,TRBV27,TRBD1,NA,TGTGCCAGCAGACGACAGGGGTCGTCCTACAATGAGCAGTTCTTC,CASRRQGSSYNEQFF
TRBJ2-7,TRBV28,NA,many,TGTGCCAGCAGTCAGGGACTGCTTCGGGAGCAGTACTTC,CASSQGLLREQYF
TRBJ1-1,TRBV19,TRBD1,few,TGTGCCAGTAGTCAACCGGGACAGCTGAACACTGAAGCTTTCTTT,CASSQPGQLNTEAFF
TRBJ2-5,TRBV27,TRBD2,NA,TGTGCCAGCAGTGAACTAGCGGGAGCGGAGACCCAGTACTTC,CASSELAGAETQYF
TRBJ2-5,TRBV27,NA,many,TGTGCCAGCAGCTACGCTGGAGGGGCGGGAGAGACCCAGTACTTC,CASSYAGGAGETQYF
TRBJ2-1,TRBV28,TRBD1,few,TGTGCCAGCGGCCTGACAGGGGAAAATGAGCAGTTCTTC,CASGLTGENEQFF
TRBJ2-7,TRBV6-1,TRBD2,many,TGTGCCAGCAGTGAATACCCCACCGGGGGACTAGCCCCGGGATTCTCCTACGAGCAGTACTTC,CASSEYPTGGLAPGFSYEQYF
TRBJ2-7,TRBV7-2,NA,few,TGTGCCAGCAGCTTTTCTGCAGGCGGTTCCTACGAGCAGTACTTC,CASSFSAGGSYEQYF
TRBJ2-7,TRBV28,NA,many,TGTGCCAGCAACCCCACGGCCGCCCGAGGAGGGGGGGCGCGGGGGACCTACGAGCAGTACTTC,CASNPTAARGGGARGTYEQYF
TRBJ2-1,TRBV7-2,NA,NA,TGTGCCAGCAGCTTAGTGAGAGGCCCTGAGCAGTTCTTC,CASSLVRGPEQFF
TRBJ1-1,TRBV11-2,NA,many,TGTGCCAGCAGCTTACGGGGACAAAAGGCTGAAGCTTTCTTT,CASSLRGQKAEAFF
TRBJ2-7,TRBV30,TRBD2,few,TGTGCCTGGAGTGTACCGGGGGGGCGCTCGGGGCAGTACTTC,CAWSVPGGRSGQYF
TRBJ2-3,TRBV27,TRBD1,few,TGTGCCAGCAGTTCTTACGGGACAGAAACAGATACGCAGTATTTT,CASSSYGTETDTQYF
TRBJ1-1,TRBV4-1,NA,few,TGCGCCAGCAGCCATAGGGGTACCAACACTGAAGCTTTCTTT,CASSHRGTNTEAFF
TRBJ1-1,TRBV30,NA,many,TGTGCCTGGAGTGGACCTAGGATGAACACTGAAGCTTTCTTT,CAWSGPRMNTEAFF